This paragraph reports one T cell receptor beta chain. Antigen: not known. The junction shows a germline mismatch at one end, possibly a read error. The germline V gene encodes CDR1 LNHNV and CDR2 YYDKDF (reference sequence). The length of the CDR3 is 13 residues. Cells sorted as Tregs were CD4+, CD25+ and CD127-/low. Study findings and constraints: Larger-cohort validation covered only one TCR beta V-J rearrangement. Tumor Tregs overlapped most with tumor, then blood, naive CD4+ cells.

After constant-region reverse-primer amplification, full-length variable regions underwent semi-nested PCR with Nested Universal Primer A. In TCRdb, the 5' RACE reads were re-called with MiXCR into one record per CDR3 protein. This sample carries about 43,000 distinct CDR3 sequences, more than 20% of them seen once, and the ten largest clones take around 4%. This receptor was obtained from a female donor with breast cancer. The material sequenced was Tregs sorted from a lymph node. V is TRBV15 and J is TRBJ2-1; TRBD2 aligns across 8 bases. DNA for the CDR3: TGTGCCACCGCGGGAGGCTTTCTAAATGAGCAGTCCTTC. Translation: CATAGGFLNEQSF.